This T cell receptor (beta chain) was sequenced during a study of shared clonotypes between healthy human individuals. Whole-study context: Three plates were used per donor for CD4 naive, three for CD4 memory, two for CD8 naive and one for CD8 memory.

This CDR3 comprises 13 residues. Per germline, CDR1 MNHEY and CDR2 SVGAGI. Trimming shortened V by 8 bases and J by 4 bases, and 11 bases separated the two germline ends. Only in-frame clones appear in the TCRdb table, and some are missing; sequencing was by immunoSEQ multiplex PCR. Of 2 million to 2.5 million clones in the sample, over 85% were seen once. Sample: naive CD4+ T cells from PBMCs. Subset of the sample: CD45RA+ positively selected. The sequence was obtained from a man between 18 and 35 years old in good health. Some clones in this sample may be carry-over from other donors' samples. The gene calls are TRBV6-5 and TRBJ2-2; D gene unclear. The CDR3 DNA follows: TGTGCCAGCCAAACCTCAGGCACCGGGGAGCTGTTTTTT. Translated: CASQTSGTGELFF.